This T cell receptor beta chain was sequenced in a study of blood T cell repertoires in COVID-19 (dated by TCRdb to between 2020 and 2021). Study-wide context: Collaborator samples came from the United States, Italy and Spain and covered acute and convalescent phases of COVID-19. The material from the prospective study consisted of cDNA or gDNA derived from T cells, B-cell-depleted T cells, or PBMCs. The dataset comprised deeply sampled blood TCRbeta repertoires from subjects exposed to, actively infected with, or recovered from COVID-19. A freely available public database, intended as a resource for researchers studying the immune response to SARS-CoV-2, is where the repertoires were released. Samples came from the ongoing ImmuneRACE study (first 160 participants) plus 1,254 subjects from 6 global collaborators. Sample metadata almost always included a de-identified subject ID, COVID-19 status, age in years and sex. Where available, HLA class I and class II types were obtained from metadata supplied by the sample provider rather than from assay-based typing.

The immunoSEQ Assay, a bias-controlled multiplex PCR, was used to amplify TCRbeta CDR3 regions from genomic DNA. For the original study's pipeline: Nucleated cell counts per sample were estimated from amplification of reference gene primers within the assay. To quantify the absolute abundance of each unique TCRbeta CDR3 rearrangement, sequence reads were collapsed and filtered. For each sample, productive Simpson clonality was calculated by taking the square root of Simpson's diversity index across productive rearrangements. The table comes from immuneACCESS by way of TCRdb, which keeps in-frame sequences with V and J called. Part of the clones is missing from these tables; in studies checked, under half for an unresolved V gene and the rest for unknown reasons. That table furnishes V, J and clone size, whereas the DNA furnished D and trimming. The sample yields about 7,500 clones; about 70% were counted once. The ten largest make up around a sixth of the sample.

The collaborating institutions used their own protocols to collect whole blood in K2EDTA tubes. For TCRbeta analysis, collaborator samples were shipped as frozen whole blood, as isolated PBMCs, or as DNA extracted from either sample type. Beyond this particular receptor, the publication reports: The quantity of clinical and demographic metadata differed by source and by participant and was supplied without curation.

A word on this clone: Its antigen has not been determined. No per-base quality is available; no much larger clone lies one base away.

Spanning cysteine to phenylalanine, the CDR3 consists of 15 amino acids. Only CDR3 DNA remains: 45 bases, in frame from the first base. Sequences LGHNA (CDR1) and YSLEER (CDR2) are obtained from the germline V gene. V has 4 bases trimmed and J has 10 bases trimmed; junction bases matching no gene number 10. Sequenced sample: peripheral blood. This receptor was identified in a human donor in a cohort sampled during active COVID-19. The chain is made from TRBV4-3 and TRBJ2-1; 10 nucleotides in the junction match TRBD2. The CDR3 reads CASSPEASGSGEQFF. The nucleotide sequence reads as follows: TGCGCCAGCAGCCCGGAGGCTAGCGGGAGTGGCGAGCAGTTCTTC.